The subject of this entry is one T cell receptor (beta chain). This record belongs to a study of T-cell memory formation after mild COVID-19. One entry per CDR3 protein results from TCRdb running MiXCR on the 5' RACE reads. The table records more than 300,000 distinct CDR3 sequences, about 20% of them present only once. The CDR3 is 16 residues long. CDR1 is SGHTA, CDR2 FQGTGA, per germline. V shed 1 base and J 2 bases; nucleotides not matched to a gene: 2. The sequence came from a man between 18 and 29 years old who had mild COVID-19 (a few samples of this study predate the infection). Cell type and time point are not known. Sequencing used PBMCs or a T cell subset sorted from them (not recorded which). The chain links TRBV7-3 to TRBJ2-1, with 10 nucleotides matching TRBD2. CDR3 sequence: CASSLIAGGTYNEQFF. As DNA, the CDR3 is TGTGCCAGCAGCTTAATAGCGGGGGGAACCTACAATGAGCAGTTCTTC. Full variable domain (outside the CDR3, taken from reference TRBV7-3 and TRBJ2-1): GAGVSQTPSNKVTEKGKYVELRCDPISGHTALYWYRQSLGQGPEFLIYFQGTGAADDSGLPNDRFFAVRPEGSVSTLKIQRTERGDSAVYLCASSLIAGGTYNEQFFGPGTRLTVL.